This TCR beta chain was retrieved from a study of shared clonotypes between healthy human individuals. For the study at large: A couple of female and a few male donors aged 18 to 49 were enrolled.

CD8 cells regarded as naive lacked CD45RO, were positively chosen for CCR7, and omitted terminally differentiated effector memory CD45RA+ cells. Profiled with immunoSEQ multiplex PCR; TCRdb holds only in-frame clones, not every one. The sample includes hundreds of thousands of clones, approximately 96% of them seen just once. This clone has just one count. This CDR3 spans 17 amino acids. CDR1 and CDR2 from the germline V gene are SGHRS and YFSETQ. Trimming removed 4 bases from V and 4 bases from J; junction bases left unmatched: 9. The V and J genes are TRBV5-1 and TRBJ2-1; 12 bases agree with TRBD2. The receptor's source is a young woman in good health. The sample taken for sequencing was naive CD8+ T cells sorted from blood. The CDR3 DNA reads as TGCGCCAGCAGCAGCCTAGCGGGAGGGATTACTTACAATGAGCAGTTCTTC. Amino acid sequence: CASSSLAGGITYNEQFF.